This TCR beta chain appears in the sequencing data of a study of cytomegalovirus exposure and HLA in healthy donors. CDR1 MNHNS and CDR2 SASEGT come from the germline V gene. This CDR3 is 15 amino acids long. V shed 6 bases, J shed 9 bases, and the junction held 12 bases outside the gene matches. Findings and limits, study-wide: More clonal expansion characterized HLA-associated TCR beta chains than equally common others in a later analysis.

With 60 Vbeta and 13 Jbeta primers, the PCR was carried out. Clones were read by immunoSEQ multiplex PCR, and TCRdb kept only the in-frame ones, dropping some. The sample yields roughly 150,000 clones, about 68% seen once. Points on this clone: What it binds is not known.

Input material: PBMCs. The chain employs TRBV6-1 and TRBJ1-4, with 8 bases lining up with TRBD1. This clonotype was sampled from a young man in good health and CMV-seronegative. The CDR3 spells CASSERGAGGQKLFF. Here the CDR3 DNA reads TGTGCCAGCAGCGAAAGGGGAGCAGGGGGCCAAAAACTGTTTTTT.